These 7 T cell receptor beta chains came from one sample sequenced in a study of cytomegalovirus exposure and HLA in healthy donors. PCR employed 60 Vbeta and 13 Jbeta primers. The data were produced by immunoSEQ multiplex PCR, yet TCRdb's version contains in-frame clones alone and is incomplete. This repertoire includes some 41,000 clones. The sequencing sample was made of PBMCs. The receptor source for this set is a man aged 25 to 40 in good health and CMV-seronegative.

The chain recombines TRBV5-1 with TRBJ1-1, with 7 positions matching TRBD1. CDR3 size: 13 residues. With 8 bases clipped from V and 0 bases from J, the junction kept 4 bases outside the gene matches. Germline V gene lookup returns CDR1 SGHRS and CDR2 YFSETQ. Here the CDR3 reads CASRDSMNTEAFF. The CDR3 DNA reads as TGCGCCAGTAGGGACAGCATGAACACTGAAGCTTTCTTT.

The chain recombines TRBV19 with TRBJ2-1, with 9 nucleotides matching TRBD1. The germline V gene encodes CDR1 LNHDA and CDR2 SQIVND (reference sequence). This CDR3 is 15 amino acids long. J was trimmed by 0 bases and V by 6 bases; bases with no gene match: 3. The CDR3 DNA is TGTGCCAGTAGCCTGACAGGGGGCTCCTACAATGAGCAGTTCTTC. Translating it yields CASSLTGGSYNEQFF.

This chain uses TRBV5-1 with TRBJ2-5, with a weak D call TRBD2 (5 bases). The V gene lost 4 bases and the J gene lost 4 bases, with 8 bases spanning the gap. CDR3 length: 12 residues. Germline V gene lookup returns CDR1 SGHRS and CDR2 YFSETQ. CDR3: CASSLAGETQYF. The CDR3 DNA sequence: TGCGCCAGCAGCCTAGCTGGAGAGACCCAGTACTTC.

The chain recombines TRBV23-1 with TRBJ1-1; no clear D. TRBV23-1 is assigned to the ORF class and has an uncertain function. V lost 0 bases and J lost 1, with 9 bases in between. The CDR3 is 15 residues long. The CDR3 here is CASSQSPGPNTEAFF. For the CDR3, the DNA is TGCGCCAGCAGTCAATCACCGGGTCCGAACACTGAAGCTTTCTTT.

The chain has TRBV11-2 and TRBJ2-7; D gene unclear. Germline V gene lookup returns CDR1 SGHAT and CDR2 FQNNGV. The CDR3 sequence is 12 residues long. Trimming stripped 5 bases from V and 4 bases from J, with 9 bases between. For the CDR3, the DNA is TGTGCCAGCAGCGTGACGGAGTACGAGCAGTACTTC. It encodes CASSVTEYEQYF.

The V call is TRBV10-3, the J call TRBJ1-3, with a tentative D call TRBD1 (6 bases). The V and J ends lost 7 bases and 0 bases respectively, with 10 bases between them. Germline V CDR1 and CDR2: ENHRY, SYGVKD. The CDR3 loop spans 14 amino acids. The CDR3 nucleotides read TGTGCCATCATGACGGACAGCTCTGGAAACACCATATATTTT. This codes for CAIMTDSSGNTIYF.

The rearrangement links TRBV7-8 to TRBJ2-3; 11 bases are a match to TRBD2. The V gene's germline CDR1 is SGHVS and CDR2 FQNEAQ. J was trimmed by 1 base and V by 6 bases; bases with no gene match: 3. The CDR3 sequence is 15 residues long. The CDR3 loop reads CASRNSGRGTDTQYF. CDR3 nucleotides: TGTGCCAGCAGAAATAGCGGGAGGGGCACAGATACGCAGTATTTT.